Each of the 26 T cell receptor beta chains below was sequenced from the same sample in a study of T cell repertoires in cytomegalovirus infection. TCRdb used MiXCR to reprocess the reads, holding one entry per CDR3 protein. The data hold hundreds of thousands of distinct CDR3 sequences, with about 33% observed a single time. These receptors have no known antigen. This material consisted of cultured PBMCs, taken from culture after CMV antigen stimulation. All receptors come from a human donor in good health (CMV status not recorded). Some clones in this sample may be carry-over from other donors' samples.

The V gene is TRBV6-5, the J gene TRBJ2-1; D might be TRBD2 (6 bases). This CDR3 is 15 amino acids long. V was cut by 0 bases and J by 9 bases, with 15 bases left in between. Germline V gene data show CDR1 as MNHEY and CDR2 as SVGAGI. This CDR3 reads CASSYSPSTGSEQFF. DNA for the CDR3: TGTGCCAGCAGTTACTCCCCGAGCACCGGGAGTGAGCAGTTCTTC.

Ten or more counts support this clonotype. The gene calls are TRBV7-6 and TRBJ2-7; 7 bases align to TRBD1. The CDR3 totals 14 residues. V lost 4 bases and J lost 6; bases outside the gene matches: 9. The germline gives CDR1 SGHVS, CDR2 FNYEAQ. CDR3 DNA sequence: TGTGCCAGCAGCTGGGGACAGAGCTTCCTCGAGCAGTACTTC. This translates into CASSWGQSFLEQYF. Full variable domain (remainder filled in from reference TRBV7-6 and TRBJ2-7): GAGVSQSPRYKVTKRGQDVALRCDPISGHVSLYWYRQALGQGPEFLTYFNYEAQQDKSGLPNDRFSAERPEGSISTLTIQRTEQRDSAMYRCASSWGQSFLEQYFGPGTRLTVT.

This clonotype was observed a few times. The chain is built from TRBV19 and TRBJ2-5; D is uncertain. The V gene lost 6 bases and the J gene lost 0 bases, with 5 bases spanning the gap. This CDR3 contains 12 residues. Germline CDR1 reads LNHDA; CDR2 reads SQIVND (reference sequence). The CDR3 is CASRDYQETQYF. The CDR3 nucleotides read TGTGCCAGTAGAGACTACCAAGAGACCCAGTACTTC.

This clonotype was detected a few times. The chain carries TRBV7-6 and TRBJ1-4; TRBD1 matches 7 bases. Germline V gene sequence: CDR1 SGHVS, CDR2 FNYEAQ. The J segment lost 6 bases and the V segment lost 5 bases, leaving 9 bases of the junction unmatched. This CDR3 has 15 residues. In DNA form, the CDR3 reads TGTGCCAGCAGCGGTAGACAGGGAATGGATGAAAAACTGTTTTTT. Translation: CASSGRQGMDEKLFF. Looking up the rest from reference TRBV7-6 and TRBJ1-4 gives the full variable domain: GAGVSQSPRYKVTKRGQDVALRCDPISGHVSLYWYRQALGQGPEFLTYFNYEAQQDKSGLPNDRFSAERPEGSISTLTIQRTEQRDSAMYRCASSGRQGMDEKLFFGSGTQLSVL.

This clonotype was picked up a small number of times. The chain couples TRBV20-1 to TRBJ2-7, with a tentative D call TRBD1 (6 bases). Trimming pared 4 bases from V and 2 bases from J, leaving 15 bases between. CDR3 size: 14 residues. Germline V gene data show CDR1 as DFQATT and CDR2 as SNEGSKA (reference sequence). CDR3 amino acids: CSATRTASAYEQYF. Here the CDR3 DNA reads TGCAGTGCTACCCGGACAGCCTCAGCCTACGAGCAGTACTTC.

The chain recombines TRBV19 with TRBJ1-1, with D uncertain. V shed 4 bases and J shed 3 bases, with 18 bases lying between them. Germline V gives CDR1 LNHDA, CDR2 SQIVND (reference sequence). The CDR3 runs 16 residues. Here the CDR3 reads CASSTSSRADHTEAFF. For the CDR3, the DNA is TGTGCCAGTAGTACTTCCTCTCGCGCGGACCACACTGAAGCTTTCTTT. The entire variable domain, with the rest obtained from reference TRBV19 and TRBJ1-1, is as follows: DGGITQSPKYLFRKEGQNVTLSCEQNLNHDAMYWYRQDPGQGLRLIYYSQIVNDFQKGDIAEGYSVSREKKESFPLTVTSAQKNPTAFYLCASSTSSRADHTEAFFGQGTRLTVV.

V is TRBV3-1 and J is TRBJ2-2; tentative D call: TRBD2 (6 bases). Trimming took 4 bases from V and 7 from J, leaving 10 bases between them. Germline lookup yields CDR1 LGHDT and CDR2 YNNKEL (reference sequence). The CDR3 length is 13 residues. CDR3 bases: TGTGCCAGCAGCCCGGGAGCCTTCGGGGAGCTGTTTTTT. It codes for CASSPGAFGELFF.

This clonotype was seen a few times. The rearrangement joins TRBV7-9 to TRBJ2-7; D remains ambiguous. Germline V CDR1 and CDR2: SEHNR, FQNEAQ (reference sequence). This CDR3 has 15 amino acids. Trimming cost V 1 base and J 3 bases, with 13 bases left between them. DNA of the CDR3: TGTGCCAGCAGCTTAGATCCCTTCCCCGTCTACGAGCAGTACTTC. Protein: CASSLDPFPVYEQYF.

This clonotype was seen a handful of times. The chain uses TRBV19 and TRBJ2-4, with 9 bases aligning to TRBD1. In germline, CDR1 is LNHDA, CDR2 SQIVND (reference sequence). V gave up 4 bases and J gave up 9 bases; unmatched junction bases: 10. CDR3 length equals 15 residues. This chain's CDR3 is CASSTGTGNRGIQYF. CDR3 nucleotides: TGTGCCAGTAGTACCGGGACAGGGAATCGGGGCATTCAGTACTTC.

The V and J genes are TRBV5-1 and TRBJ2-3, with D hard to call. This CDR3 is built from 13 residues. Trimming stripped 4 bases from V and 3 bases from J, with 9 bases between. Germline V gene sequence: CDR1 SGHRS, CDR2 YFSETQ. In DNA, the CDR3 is TGCGCCAGCAGCGTTGTTATAACAGATACGCAGTATTTT. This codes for CASSVVITDTQYF. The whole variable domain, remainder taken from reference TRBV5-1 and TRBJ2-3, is KAGVTQTPRYLIKTRGQQVTLSCSPISGHRSVSWYQQTPGQGLQFLFEYFSETQRNKGNFPGRFSGRQFSNSRSEMNVSTLELGDSALYLCASSVVITDTQYFGPGTRLTVL.

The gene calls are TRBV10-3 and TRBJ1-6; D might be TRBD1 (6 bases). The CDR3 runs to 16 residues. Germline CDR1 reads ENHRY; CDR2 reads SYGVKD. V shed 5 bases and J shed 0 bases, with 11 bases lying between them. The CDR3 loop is CAISQGPRSYNSPLHF. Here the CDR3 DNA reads TGTGCCATCAGTCAGGGGCCTCGCTCCTATAATTCACCCCTCCACTTT.

CDR3: CASSDNRGSKTEAFF. The DNA for the CDR3 is TGTGCCAGCAGTGATAATCGGGGATCGAAGACTGAAGCTTTCTTT. The rearrangement uses TRBV6-1 and TRBJ1-1; no clear D gene. The length of the CDR3 is 15 residues. Between the trimmed V and J ends, which lost 3 bases and 5 bases, there was a span of 16 bases. CDR1 MNHNS and CDR2 SASEGT come from the germline V gene.

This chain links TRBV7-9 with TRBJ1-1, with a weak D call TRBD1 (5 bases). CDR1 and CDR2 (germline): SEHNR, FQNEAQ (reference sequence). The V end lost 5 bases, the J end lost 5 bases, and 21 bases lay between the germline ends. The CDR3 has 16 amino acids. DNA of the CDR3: TGTGCCAGCAGCGGGGGGACGACGGGGTTGGGTACTGAAGCTTTCTTT. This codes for CASSGGTTGLGTEAFF.

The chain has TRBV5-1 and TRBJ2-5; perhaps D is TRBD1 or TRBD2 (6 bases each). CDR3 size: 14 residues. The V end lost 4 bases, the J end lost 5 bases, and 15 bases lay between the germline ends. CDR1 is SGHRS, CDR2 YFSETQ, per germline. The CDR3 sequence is CASSPTGALETQYF. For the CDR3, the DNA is TGCGCCAGCAGCCCCACGGGGGCTCTCGAGACCCAGTACTTC.

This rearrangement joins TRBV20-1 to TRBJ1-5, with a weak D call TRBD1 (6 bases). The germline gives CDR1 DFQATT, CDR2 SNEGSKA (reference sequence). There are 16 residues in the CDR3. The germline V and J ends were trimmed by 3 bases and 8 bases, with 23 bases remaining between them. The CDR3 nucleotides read TGCAGTGCTAGTCCTTCCCCCGGGACACTGGGCGAGCCCCAGCATTTT. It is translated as CSASPSPGTLGEPQHF.

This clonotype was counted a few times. Here the CDR3 DNA reads TGTGCCAGCAGTTACTCGAATAGGGGGAGGACTGAAGCTTTCTTT. As protein: CASSYSNRGRTEAFF. V gene TRBV6-2 or TRBV6-3 combines with J gene TRBJ1-1; perhaps TRBD1 as D (6 bases). V lost 0 bases to trimming and J lost 5 bases, with 13 bases between them. This CDR3 spans 15 amino acids. CDR1 is MNHEY and CDR2 is SVGEGT in the germline V gene.

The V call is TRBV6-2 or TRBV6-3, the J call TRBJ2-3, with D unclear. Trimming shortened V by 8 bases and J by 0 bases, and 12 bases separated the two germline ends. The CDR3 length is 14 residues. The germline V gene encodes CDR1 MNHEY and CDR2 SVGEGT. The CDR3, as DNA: TGTGCCAGCCGTGCGGAGCTTAGCACAGATACGCAGTATTTT. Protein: CASRAELSTDTQYF.

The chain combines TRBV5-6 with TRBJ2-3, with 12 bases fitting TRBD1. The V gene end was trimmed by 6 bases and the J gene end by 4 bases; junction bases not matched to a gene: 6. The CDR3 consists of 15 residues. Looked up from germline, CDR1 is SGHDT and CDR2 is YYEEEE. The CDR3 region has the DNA TGTGCCAGCAAGAGGGACAGGGGGCCGGCAGATACGCAGTATTTT. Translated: CASKRDRGPADTQYF.

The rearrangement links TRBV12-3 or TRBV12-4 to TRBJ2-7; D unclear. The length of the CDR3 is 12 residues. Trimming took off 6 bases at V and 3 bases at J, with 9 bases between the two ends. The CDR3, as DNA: TGTGCCAGCAGCGGACGCAACTACGAGCAGTACTTC. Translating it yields CASSGRNYEQYF.

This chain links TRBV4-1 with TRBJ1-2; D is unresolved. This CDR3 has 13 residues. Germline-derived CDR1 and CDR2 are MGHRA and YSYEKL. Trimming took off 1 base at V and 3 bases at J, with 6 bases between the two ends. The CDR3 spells CASSQAIDYGYTF. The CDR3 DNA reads TGCGCCAGCAGCCAAGCGATCGACTATGGCTACACCTTC.

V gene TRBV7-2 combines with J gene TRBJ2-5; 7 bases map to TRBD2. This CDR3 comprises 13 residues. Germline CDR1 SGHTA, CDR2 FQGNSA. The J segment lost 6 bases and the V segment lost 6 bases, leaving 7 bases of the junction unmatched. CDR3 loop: CASSFRGEKTQYF. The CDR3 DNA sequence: TGTGCCAGCAGTTTCCGGGGGGAGAAGACCCAGTACTTC.

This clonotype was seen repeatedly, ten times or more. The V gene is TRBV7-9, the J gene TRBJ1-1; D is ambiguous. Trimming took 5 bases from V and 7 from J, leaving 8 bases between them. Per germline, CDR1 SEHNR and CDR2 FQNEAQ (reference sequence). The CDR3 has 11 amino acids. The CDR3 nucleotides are TGTGCCAGCAGCCTCTACTTTGAAGCTTTCTTT. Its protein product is CASSLYFEAFF.

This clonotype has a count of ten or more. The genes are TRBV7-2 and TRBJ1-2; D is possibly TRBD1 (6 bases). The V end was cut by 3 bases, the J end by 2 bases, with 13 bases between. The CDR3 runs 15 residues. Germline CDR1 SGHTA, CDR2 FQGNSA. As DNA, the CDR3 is TGTGCCAGCAGCTTTTCAACAGGGACCAACTATGGCTACACCTTC. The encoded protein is CASSFSTGTNYGYTF.

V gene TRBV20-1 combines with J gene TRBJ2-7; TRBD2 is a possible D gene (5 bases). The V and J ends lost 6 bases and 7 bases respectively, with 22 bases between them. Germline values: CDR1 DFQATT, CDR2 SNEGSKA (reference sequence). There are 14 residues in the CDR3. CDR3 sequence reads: CSASRSVSILEQYF. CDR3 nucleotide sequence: TGCAGTGCCTCCCGTAGCGTCTCTATTCTGGAGCAGTACTTC.

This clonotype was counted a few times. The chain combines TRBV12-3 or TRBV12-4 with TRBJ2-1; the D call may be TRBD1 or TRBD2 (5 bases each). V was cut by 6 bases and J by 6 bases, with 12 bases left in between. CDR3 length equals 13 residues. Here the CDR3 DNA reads TGTGCCAGCAGCCCCCCCGGGGCCAATGAGCAGTTCTTC. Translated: CASSPPGANEQFF.

In DNA form, the CDR3 reads TGTGCCAGCAGTTTACGGGGAGGATATAGATCGGGTACCTTC. This sequence encodes CASSLRGGYRSGTF. The chain couples TRBV12-3 or TRBV12-4 to TRBJ1-2; no reliable D call. V was trimmed by 2 bases and J by 14 bases, leaving 21 bases between them. The CDR3 consists of 14 residues.